This T cell receptor beta chain was sequenced during a study of blood T cell repertoires in COVID-19. Across the whole study: There were acute and convalescent COVID-19 samples, and they came from the United States, Italy and Spain. Nucleic acid was either cDNA or gDNA, and it came from T cells, B-cell-depleted T cells, or PBMCs.

Looked up from germline, CDR1 is MNHEY and CDR2 is SVGAGI. The V segment lost 8 bases and the J segment 1 base; nucleotides outside the gene matches: 8. The CDR3 contains 15 residues. Repertoires were generated with immunoSEQ multiplex PCR, while TCRdb's copy carries only in-frame clones and drops some. The data show about 230,000 clones, over 80% seen once. The chain recombines TRBV6-5 with TRBJ1-1, with TRBD1 matching over 9 bases. The clonotype originates from a man aged 35 to 55 with acute or convalescent COVID-19. The sequenced sample was peripheral blood. CDR3 coding DNA: TGTGCCAGCCAGAACCGGGGACAGGGGAACACTGAAGCTTTCTTT. It specifies CASQNRGQGNTEAFF.